This TCR beta chain was documented in a study of human T cells and chemical hapten exposure. Study overall: Mostly female patients had alopecia areata, totalis or universalis. Small pooled library volume differences mainly caused per-sample TCR yield variation. Study-wide results and caveats: Compared with pre-sensitization or healthy control sets, expanded TCRs clustered more. TCRs at high frequency, those above 1 in 1000, did not change with DPC sensitization.

TCRdb reanalysed the RACE reads using MiXCR and keeps one entry per CDR3 protein. The profile covers over 45,000 distinct CDR3 sequences, with roughly a tenth appearing a single time and less than 15% taken by the ten largest. This clonotype was observed many times. The antigen is unknown. Regarding time point: patch test 1, 2 weeks after DPC sensitization. The sample's treatment: therapeutic diphenylcyclopropenone sensitization with weekly scalp DPC. This sequence originates from a woman between 35 and 50 years old with alopecia areata. Some clones in this sample may be carry-over from other donors' samples. The sequencing used whole blood, collected in connection with sensitization to the hapten diphenylcyclopropenone (DPC).

In nucleotides, the CDR3 is TGTGCCATCTCGGGGTCACAGACCCCCTACGAGCAGTACTTC. Translated, it gives CAISGSQTPYEQYF. This chain uses TRBV6-5 with TRBJ2-7; perhaps TRBD2 as D (5 bases). Germline lookup yields CDR1 MNHEY and CDR2 SVGAGI. This CDR3 is built from 14 residues. Trimming removed 10 bases at V and 2 bases at J, with 18 bases between.